This T cell receptor (beta chain) is drawn from a study of CD8 T cells in Susac syndrome. V was trimmed by 3 bases and J by 4 bases, leaving 9 bases between them. CDR1 SGHRS and CDR2 YFSETQ come from the germline V gene. The CDR3 sequence is 13 residues long. A quantity of roughly 0.5 to 1 ug RNA underwent reverse transcription using random hexamers. Coverage of TCR beta CDR3 amplification by immunoSEQ multiplex PCR extended to 54 Vbeta and 13 Jbeta. TCRdb reprocessed the immunoSEQ multiplex PCR reads via MiXCR and lists one record per CDR3 protein. This table holds about 210,000 distinct CDR3 sequences, approximately 95% found once.

The sequenced sample consisted of CD4+ T cells from PBMCs. This chain links TRBV5-1 with TRBJ2-3; D is unresolved. This clonotype was obtained from a human donor with multiple sclerosis. As DNA, the CDR3 is TGCGCCAGCAGCTCCCCCAAAGCAGATACGCAGTATTTT. Amino acids: CASSSPKADTQYF.